This T cell receptor beta chain derives from a study of T cell clones after liver transplantation. General study points: A larger donor-reactive than third-party decline suggested partial antigen-specific deletion. Small, mixed patient groups and varying post-transplant times limit these conclusions.

The method was immunoSEQ multiplex PCR; TCRdb's version includes in-frame clones alone and lacks a portion of them. The table has tens of thousands of clones, less than 85% seen once; the top ten hold less than 3.5%. Turning to this clone: Its antigen is not known.

V lost 6 bases to trimming and J lost 6 bases; unmatched junction nucleotides: 7. The germline V gene has CDR1 LNHDA and CDR2 SQIVND (reference sequence). This CDR3 contains 14 residues. The source of this sequence is a human patient who received a liver transplant. The graft donor may have given rise to some T cells. The chain couples TRBV19 to TRBJ2-7, with TRBD2 identical over 11 bases. The sequencing here drew on CD4+ T cells from blood, taken at the 22-month timepoint. For the CDR3, the DNA is TGTGCCAGTAGCAAAACTAGCGGGAGAGGCGAGCAGTACTTC. Translated: CASSKTSGRGEQYF.